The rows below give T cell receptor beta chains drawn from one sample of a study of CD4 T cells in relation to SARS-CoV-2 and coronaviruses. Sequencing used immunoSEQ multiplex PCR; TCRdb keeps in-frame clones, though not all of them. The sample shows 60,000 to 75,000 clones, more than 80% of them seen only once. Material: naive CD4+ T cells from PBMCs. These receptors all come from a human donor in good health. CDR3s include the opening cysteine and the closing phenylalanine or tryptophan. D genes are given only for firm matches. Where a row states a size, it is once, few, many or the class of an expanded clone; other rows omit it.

CDR3 protein: CASRSQGAQREQYF; CDR3 DNA: TGCGCCAGCAGATCCCAGGGGGCGCAGCGCGAGCAGTACTTC; D gene: TRBD1; clone size: NA; J gene: TRBJ2-7; CDR3 length: 14; V gene: TRBV5-1
CDR3 protein: CASSLGLASGELFF; CDR3 DNA: TGTGCCAGCAGCCTGGGTCTTGCCTCCGGGGAGCTGTTTTTT; D gene: NA; clone size: NA; J gene: TRBJ2-2; CDR3 length: 14; V gene: TRBV5-8
CDR3 protein: CAISEYSNTEAFF; CDR3 DNA: TGTGCCATCAGTGAGTACTCGAACACTGAAGCTTTCTTT; D gene: NA; clone size: once; J gene: TRBJ1-1; CDR3 length: 13; V gene: TRBV10-3
CDR3 protein: CASSWGQAEETQYF; CDR3 DNA: TGCGCCAGCAGCTGGGGACAAGCCGAAGAGACCCAGTACTTC; D gene: NA; clone size: NA; J gene: TRBJ2-5; CDR3 length: 14; V gene: TRBV5-1
CDR3 protein: CASSLHDGSRGTGELFF; CDR3 DNA: TGTGCCAGCAGCTTACATGACGGGAGTCGTGGCACCGGGGAGCTGTTTTTT; D gene: NA; clone size: NA; J gene: TRBJ2-2; CDR3 length: 17; V gene: TRBV7-8
CDR3 protein: CASNQYQETQYF; CDR3 DNA: TGTGCCAGCAACCAATACCAAGAGACCCAGTACTTC; D gene: NA; clone size: NA; J gene: TRBJ2-5; CDR3 length: 12; V gene: TRBV2
CDR3 protein: CASSIGQGYHGYTF; CDR3 DNA: TGTGCCAGTAGTATCGGACAGGGATATCATGGCTACACCTTC; D gene: TRBD1; clone size: NA; J gene: TRBJ1-2; CDR3 length: 14; V gene: TRBV19
CDR3 protein: CASSYHTGRGPNTGELFF; CDR3 DNA: TGTGCCAGCAGTTACCATACTGGCCGGGGGCCGAACACCGGGGAGCTGTTTTTT; D gene: NA; clone size: NA; J gene: TRBJ2-2; CDR3 length: 18; V gene: TRBV6-2/TRBV6-3
CDR3 protein: CASSLTRGSYEQYF; CDR3 DNA: TGTGCCAGCAGTTTAACCCGGGGCTCCTACGAGCAGTACTTC; D gene: NA; clone size: NA; J gene: TRBJ2-7; CDR3 length: 14; V gene: TRBV27
CDR3 protein: CASSPQVYEQYF; CDR3 DNA: TGTGCCAGCTCACCACAGGTCTACGAGCAGTACTTC; D gene: NA; clone size: NA; J gene: TRBJ2-7; CDR3 length: 12; V gene: TRBV18
CDR3 protein: CASSDRGTFNEKLFF; CDR3 DNA: TGTGCCAGCAGCGACCGGGGTACATTTAATGAAAAACTGTTTTTT; D gene: NA; clone size: NA; J gene: TRBJ1-4; CDR3 length: 15; V gene: TRBV5-5
CDR3 protein: CANLRSVRDGSYEQYF; CDR3 DNA: TGTGCCAACCTAAGAAGCGTCCGGGACGGCTCCTACGAGCAGTACTTC; D gene: NA; clone size: NA; J gene: TRBJ2-7; CDR3 length: 16; V gene: TRBV11-3
CDR3 protein: CSVTSGIVGELFF; CDR3 DNA: TGCAGCGTGACTAGCGGGATTGTCGGGGAGCTGTTTTTT; D gene: TRBD2; clone size: NA; J gene: TRBJ2-2; CDR3 length: 13; V gene: TRBV29-1
CDR3 protein: CASSPQGSAYEQYF; CDR3 DNA: TGCGCCAGCAGTCCGCAGGGGTCTGCCTACGAGCAGTACTTC; D gene: NA; clone size: once; J gene: TRBJ2-7; CDR3 length: 14; V gene: TRBV5-1
CDR3 protein: CASSPSLDRGSGYTF; CDR3 DNA: TGTGCCAGCTCACCCTCATTAGACAGGGGATCTGGCTACACCTTC; D gene: TRBD1; clone size: NA; J gene: TRBJ1-2; CDR3 length: 15; V gene: TRBV18
CDR3 protein: CASSRSTGRDYGYTF; CDR3 DNA: TGCGCCAGCAGCCGGTCGACAGGGAGGGACTATGGCTACACCTTC; D gene: TRBD1; clone size: NA; J gene: TRBJ1-2; CDR3 length: 15; V gene: TRBV4-3
CDR3 protein: CASSLSARANTGELFF; CDR3 DNA: TGCGCCAGCAGCTTGTCGGCCAGGGCGAACACCGGGGAGCTGTTTTTT; D gene: NA; clone size: NA; J gene: TRBJ2-2; CDR3 length: 16; V gene: TRBV5-1
CDR3 protein: CASGTGGRDLNQPQHF; CDR3 DNA: TGTGCCAGCGGGACGGGGGGGCGCGACTTAAATCAGCCCCAGCATTTT; D gene: NA; clone size: NA; J gene: TRBJ1-5; CDR3 length: 16; V gene: TRBV18
CDR3 protein: CASSPSTGGQNIQYF; CDR3 DNA: TGTGCCAGCTCACCATCGACAGGGGGCCAAAACATTCAGTACTTC; D gene: TRBD1; clone size: NA; J gene: TRBJ2-4; CDR3 length: 15; V gene: TRBV18
CDR3 protein: CASSLGGLAGTSTDTQYF; CDR3 DNA: TGTGCCAGCAGCTTAGGAGGACTAGCGGGGACTAGCACAGATACGCAGTATTTT; D gene: TRBD2; clone size: NA; J gene: TRBJ2-3; CDR3 length: 18; V gene: TRBV13
CDR3 protein: CASSSRDDEDDTQYF; CDR3 DNA: TGTGCCAGCAGCTCCCGGGACGATGAAGATGATACGCAGTATTTT; D gene: NA; clone size: NA; J gene: TRBJ2-3; CDR3 length: 15; V gene: TRBV11-3
CDR3 protein: CASRSYRGLGQDTEAFF; CDR3 DNA: TGTGCCAGCAGGAGCTACAGGGGGCTTGGACAGGACACTGAAGCTTTCTTT; D gene: TRBD1; clone size: NA; J gene: TRBJ1-1; CDR3 length: 17; V gene: TRBV7-8
CDR3 protein: CVSRPSGGQPQHF; CDR3 DNA: TGTGTCAGTAGGCCCTCGGGTGGTCAGCCCCAGCATTTT; D gene: NA; clone size: NA; J gene: TRBJ1-5; CDR3 length: 13; V gene: TRBV19
CDR3 protein: CASTSGGSTDTQYF; CDR3 DNA: TGTGCCAGCACCTCCGGGGGTAGCACAGATACGCAGTATTTT; D gene: NA; clone size: NA; J gene: TRBJ2-3; CDR3 length: 14; V gene: TRBV2
CDR3 protein: CASSLGRLVYGYTF; CDR3 DNA: TGTGCCAGCAGCTTGGGACGCCTAGTCTATGGCTACACCTTC; D gene: NA; clone size: NA; J gene: TRBJ1-2; CDR3 length: 14; V gene: TRBV5-6
CDR3 protein: CASSVQGFREQYF; CDR3 DNA: TGTGCCAGCAGCGTACAGGGTTTTCGCGAGCAGTACTTC; D gene: NA; clone size: NA; J gene: TRBJ2-7; CDR3 length: 13; V gene: TRBV5-4
CDR3 protein: CASSLIGQTRLKAFF; CDR3 DNA: TGTGCCAGCAGTTTAATCGGACAGACCAGACTCAAAGCTTTCTTT; D gene: NA; clone size: NA; J gene: TRBJ1-1; CDR3 length: 15; V gene: TRBV28
CDR3 protein: CASSLQTEEETQYF; CDR3 DNA: TGTGCCAGCAGCTTGCAGACCGAGGAGGAGACCCAGTACTTC; D gene: NA; clone size: NA; J gene: TRBJ2-5; CDR3 length: 14; V gene: TRBV7-9
CDR3 protein: CASSFDRGSIYGYTF; CDR3 DNA: TGTGCCAGCAGCTTCGACAGGGGATCGATCTATGGCTACACCTTC; D gene: TRBD1; clone size: NA; J gene: TRBJ1-2; CDR3 length: 15; V gene: TRBV7-2
CDR3 protein: CASSSGGNTEAFF; CDR3 DNA: TGTGCCAGTAGTTCCGGGGGCAACACTGAAGCTTTCTTT; D gene: NA; clone size: NA; J gene: TRBJ1-1; CDR3 length: 13; V gene: TRBV19
CDR3 protein: CASSHNRGDTQYF; CDR3 DNA: TGCGCCAGCAGCCACAACAGGGGGGACACGCAGTATTTT; D gene: TRBD1; clone size: NA; J gene: TRBJ2-3; CDR3 length: 13; V gene: TRBV4-1
CDR3 protein: CASSVGGGFRTDTQYF; CDR3 DNA: TGTGCCAGCAGCGTAGGCGGGGGATTTCGCACAGATACGCAGTATTTT; D gene: TRBD2; clone size: NA; J gene: TRBJ2-3; CDR3 length: 16; V gene: TRBV9
CDR3 protein: CASSPATGGWSTDTQYF; CDR3 DNA: TGTGCCAGCAGCCCAGCCACGGGGGGCTGGAGCACAGATACGCAGTATTTT; D gene: NA; clone size: NA; J gene: TRBJ2-3; CDR3 length: 17; V gene: TRBV4-2
CDR3 protein: CASISEQETQYF; CDR3 DNA: TGTGCCAGCATTTCTGAACAAGAGACCCAGTACTTC; D gene: NA; clone size: NA; J gene: TRBJ2-5; CDR3 length: 12; V gene: TRBV6-5
CDR3 protein: CASSLALAGGYNEQFF; CDR3 DNA: TGTGCCAGCAGCTTAGCACTAGCGGGAGGTTACAATGAGCAGTTCTTC; D gene: TRBD2; clone size: NA; J gene: TRBJ2-1; CDR3 length: 16; V gene: TRBV7-6
CDR3 protein: CATSDARSYEQYF; CDR3 DNA: TGTGCCACCAGTGACGCCAGATCCTACGAGCAGTACTTC; D gene: NA; clone size: NA; J gene: TRBJ2-7; CDR3 length: 13; V gene: TRBV24-1
CDR3 protein: CSVDNRISHIMNTEAFF; CDR3 DNA: TGCAGCGTTGATAACAGGATCTCACATATCATGAACACTGAAGCTTTCTTT; D gene: NA; clone size: NA; J gene: TRBJ1-1; CDR3 length: 17; V gene: TRBV29-1
CDR3 protein: CASLNIANSPLHF; CDR3 DNA: TGTGCCAGCTTAAATATCGCTAATTCACCCCTCCACTTT; D gene: NA; clone size: NA; J gene: TRBJ1-6; CDR3 length: 13; V gene: TRBV18
CDR3 protein: CASRGGGTIQETQYF; CDR3 DNA: TGTGCCAGCAGGGGGGGTGGGACTATCCAAGAGACCCAGTACTTC; D gene: TRBD2; clone size: NA; J gene: TRBJ2-5; CDR3 length: 15; V gene: TRBV28
CDR3 protein: CASSGGSGELFF; CDR3 DNA: TGTGCCAGCAGCGGGGGGAGCGGGGAGCTGTTTTTT; D gene: NA; clone size: once; J gene: TRBJ2-2; CDR3 length: 12; V gene: TRBV7-3
CDR3 protein: CASSLGQGRYQETQYF; CDR3 DNA: TGCGCCAGCAGCCTGGGACAGGGGAGGTACCAAGAGACCCAGTACTTC; D gene: TRBD1; clone size: once; J gene: TRBJ2-5; CDR3 length: 16; V gene: TRBV5-1
CDR3 protein: CSVGAWRGGVKSYEQYF; CDR3 DNA: TGCAGCGTTGGAGCTTGGCGGGGGGGAGTAAAGTCCTACGAGCAGTACTTC; D gene: TRBD2; clone size: NA; J gene: TRBJ2-7; CDR3 length: 17; V gene: TRBV29-1
CDR3 protein: CASSQGDGVYEQYF; CDR3 DNA: TGTGCCAGCAGCCAAGGAGACGGAGTCTACGAGCAGTACTTC; D gene: NA; clone size: NA; J gene: TRBJ2-7; CDR3 length: 14; V gene: TRBV3-1/TRBV3-2
CDR3 protein: CASSTPKTQNTEAFF; CDR3 DNA: TGTGCCAGCAGCACCCCCAAAACCCAGAACACTGAAGCTTTCTTT; D gene: NA; clone size: NA; J gene: TRBJ1-1; CDR3 length: 15; V gene: TRBV11-3
CDR3 protein: CATSSPGREQFF; CDR3 DNA: TGTGCCACCTCCTCTCCGGGACGCGAGCAGTTCTTC; D gene: NA; clone size: NA; J gene: TRBJ2-1; CDR3 length: 12; V gene: TRBV28
CDR3 protein: CASSEPPETGYEQYF; CDR3 DNA: TGTGCCAGCAGTGAACCGCCAGAGACAGGGTACGAGCAGTACTTC; D gene: TRBD1; clone size: NA; J gene: TRBJ2-7; CDR3 length: 15; V gene: TRBV6-1